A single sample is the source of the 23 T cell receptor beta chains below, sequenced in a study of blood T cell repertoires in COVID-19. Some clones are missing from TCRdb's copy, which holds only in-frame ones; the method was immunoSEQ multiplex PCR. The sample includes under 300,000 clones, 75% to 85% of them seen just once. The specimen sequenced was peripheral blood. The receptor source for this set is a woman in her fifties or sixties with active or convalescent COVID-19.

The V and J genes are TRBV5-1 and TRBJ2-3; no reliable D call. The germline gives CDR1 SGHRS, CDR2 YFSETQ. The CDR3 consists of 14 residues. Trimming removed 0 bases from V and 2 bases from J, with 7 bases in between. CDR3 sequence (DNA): TGCGCCAGCAGCTTGGGTCTCCCCACAGATACGCAGTATTTT. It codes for CASSLGLPTDTQYF.

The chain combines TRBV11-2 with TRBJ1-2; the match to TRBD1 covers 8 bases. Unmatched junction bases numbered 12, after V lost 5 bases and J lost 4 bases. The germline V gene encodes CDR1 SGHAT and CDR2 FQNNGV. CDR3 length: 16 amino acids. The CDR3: CASSLSYGQGSYGYTF. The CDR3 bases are TGTGCCAGCAGCCTTTCATATGGACAGGGTTCCTATGGCTACACCTTC.

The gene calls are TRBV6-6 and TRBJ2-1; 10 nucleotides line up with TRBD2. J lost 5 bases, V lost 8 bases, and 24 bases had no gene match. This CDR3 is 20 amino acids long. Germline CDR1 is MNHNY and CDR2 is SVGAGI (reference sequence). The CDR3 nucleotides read TGTGCCAGCGGTCGGGGCGTTTTGGGCCAGCGGGGGGGCCTCAACAATGAGCAGTTCTTC. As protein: CASGRGVLGQRGGLNNEQFF.

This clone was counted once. Written as DNA, the CDR3 is TGTGCCAGCAGTTCCCCTCTCCGCGGGACAGGGGAAGAGGGCAATCAGCCCCAGCATTTT. Its translation: CASSSPLRGTGEEGNQPQHF. This chain joins TRBV27 and TRBJ1-5; 10 bases are shared with TRBD1. CDR1 is MNHEY and CDR2 is SMNVEV in the germline V gene (reference sequence). Trimming at V came to 4 bases and at J to 2 bases, leaving 17 bases not matched to a gene. The length of the CDR3 is 20 residues.

The CDR3 loop reads CASSPWGVGDTQYF. Here the CDR3 DNA reads TGTGCCAGCAGCCCCTGGGGGGTGGGGGATACGCAGTATTTT. The chain employs TRBV7-9 and TRBJ2-3, with D perhaps TRBD2 (6 bases). This CDR3 has 14 residues. Germline lookup yields CDR1 SEHNR and CDR2 FQNEAQ (reference sequence). V lost 5 bases, J lost 6 bases, and 15 bases lay in between.

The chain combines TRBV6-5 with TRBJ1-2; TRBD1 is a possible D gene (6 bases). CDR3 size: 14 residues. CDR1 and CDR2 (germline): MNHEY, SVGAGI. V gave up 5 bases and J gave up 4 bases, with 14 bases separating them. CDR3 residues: CASSPRTATYGYTF. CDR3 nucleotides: TGTGCCAGCAGTCCCCGGACAGCAACCTATGGCTACACCTTC.

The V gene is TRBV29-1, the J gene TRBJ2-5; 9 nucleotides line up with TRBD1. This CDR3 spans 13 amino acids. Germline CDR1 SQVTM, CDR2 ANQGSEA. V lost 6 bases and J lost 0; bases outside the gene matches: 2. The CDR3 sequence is CSVGQGNQETQYF. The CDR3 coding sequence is TGCAGCGTCGGACAGGGGAACCAAGAGACCCAGTACTTC.

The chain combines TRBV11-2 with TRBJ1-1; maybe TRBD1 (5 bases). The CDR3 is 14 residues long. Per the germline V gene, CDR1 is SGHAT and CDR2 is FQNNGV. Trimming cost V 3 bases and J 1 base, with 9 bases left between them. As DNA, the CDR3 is TGTGCCAGCAGCTTCGATCAGGGGAACACTGAAGCTTTCTTT. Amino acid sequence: CASSFDQGNTEAFF.

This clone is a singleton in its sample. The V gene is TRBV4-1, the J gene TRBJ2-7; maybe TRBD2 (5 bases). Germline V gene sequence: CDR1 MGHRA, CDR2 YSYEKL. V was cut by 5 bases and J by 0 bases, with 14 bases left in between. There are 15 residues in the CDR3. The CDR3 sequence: CASSEGLGRSYEQYF. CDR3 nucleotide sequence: TGCGCCAGCAGCGAGGGCCTTGGACGCTCCTACGAGCAGTACTTC.

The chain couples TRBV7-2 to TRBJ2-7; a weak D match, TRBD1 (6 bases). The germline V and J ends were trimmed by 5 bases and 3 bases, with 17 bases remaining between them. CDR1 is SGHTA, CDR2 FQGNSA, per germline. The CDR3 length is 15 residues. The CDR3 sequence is CASSPETGVIYEQYF. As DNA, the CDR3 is TGTGCCAGCAGCCCGGAGACAGGTGTTATCTACGAGCAGTACTTC.

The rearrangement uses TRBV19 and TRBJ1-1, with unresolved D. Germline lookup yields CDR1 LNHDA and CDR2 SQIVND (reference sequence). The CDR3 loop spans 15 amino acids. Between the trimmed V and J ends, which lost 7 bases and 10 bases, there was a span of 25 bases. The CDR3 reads CASTTVFGAPPGAFF. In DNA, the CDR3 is TGTGCCAGTACAACGGTTTTTGGAGCTCCACCGGGAGCTTTCTTT.

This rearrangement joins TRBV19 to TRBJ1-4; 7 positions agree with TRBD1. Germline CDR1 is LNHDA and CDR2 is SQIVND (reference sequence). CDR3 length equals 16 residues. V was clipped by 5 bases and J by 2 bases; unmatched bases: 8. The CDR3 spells CASSSQGGSTNEKLFF. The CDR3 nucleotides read TGTGCCAGTAGTTCCCAGGGGGGATCGACTAATGAAAAACTGTTTTTT.

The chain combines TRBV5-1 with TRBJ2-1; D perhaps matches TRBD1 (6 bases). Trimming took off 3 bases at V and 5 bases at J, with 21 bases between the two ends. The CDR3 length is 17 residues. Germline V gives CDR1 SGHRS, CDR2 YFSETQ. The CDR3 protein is CASSSKLSTGYHNEQFF. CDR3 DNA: TGCGCCAGCAGCTCGAAGCTCTCCACAGGGTACCACAATGAGCAGTTCTTC.

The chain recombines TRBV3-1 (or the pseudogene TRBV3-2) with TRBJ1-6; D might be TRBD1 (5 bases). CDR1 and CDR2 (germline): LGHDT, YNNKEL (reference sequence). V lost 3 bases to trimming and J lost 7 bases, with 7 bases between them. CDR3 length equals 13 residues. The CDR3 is CASSQGGNSPLHF. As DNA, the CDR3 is TGTGCCAGCAGCCAGGGGGGAAATTCACCCCTCCACTTT.

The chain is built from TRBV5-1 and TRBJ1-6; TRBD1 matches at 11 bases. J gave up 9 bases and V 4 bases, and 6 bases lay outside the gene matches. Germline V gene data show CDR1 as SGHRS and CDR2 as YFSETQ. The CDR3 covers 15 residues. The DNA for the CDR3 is TGCGCCAGCAGCACCTGGGACAGGGGGAGTTCACCCCTCCACTTT. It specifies CASSTWDRGSSPLHF.

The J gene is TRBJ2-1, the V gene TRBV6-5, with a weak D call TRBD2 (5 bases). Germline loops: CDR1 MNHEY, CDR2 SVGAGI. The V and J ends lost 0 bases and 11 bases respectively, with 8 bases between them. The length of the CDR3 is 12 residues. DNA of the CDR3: TGTGCCAGCAGTTACTCCGGAGGCCAGCAGTTCTTC. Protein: CASSYSGGQQFF.

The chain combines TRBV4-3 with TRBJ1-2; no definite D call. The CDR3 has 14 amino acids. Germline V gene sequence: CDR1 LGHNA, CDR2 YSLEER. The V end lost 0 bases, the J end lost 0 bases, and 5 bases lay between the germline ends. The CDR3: CASSQDTANYGYTF. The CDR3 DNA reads TGCGCCAGCAGCCAAGATACAGCTAACTATGGCTACACCTTC.

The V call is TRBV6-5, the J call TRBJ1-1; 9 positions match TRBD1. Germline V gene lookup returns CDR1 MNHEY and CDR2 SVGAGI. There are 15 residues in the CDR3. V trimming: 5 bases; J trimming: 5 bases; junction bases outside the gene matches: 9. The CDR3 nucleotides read TGTGCCAGCAGTCTGACAGGGGGAGGTGAGACTGAAGCTTTCTTT. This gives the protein CASSLTGGGETEAFF.

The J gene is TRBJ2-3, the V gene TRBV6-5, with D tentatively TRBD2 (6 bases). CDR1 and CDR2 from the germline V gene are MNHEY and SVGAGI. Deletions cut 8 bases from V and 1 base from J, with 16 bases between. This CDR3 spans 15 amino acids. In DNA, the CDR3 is TGTGCCAGCCGATTGGGGGGAAGTGGCACAGATACGCAGTATTTT. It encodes CASRLGGSGTDTQYF.

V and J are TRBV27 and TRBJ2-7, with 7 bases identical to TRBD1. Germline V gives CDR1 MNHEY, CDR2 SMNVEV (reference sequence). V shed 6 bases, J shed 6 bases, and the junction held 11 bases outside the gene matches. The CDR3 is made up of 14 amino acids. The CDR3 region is CASSPPGTAREQYF. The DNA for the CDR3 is TGTGCCAGCAGCCCACCCGGGACAGCCCGCGAGCAGTACTTC.

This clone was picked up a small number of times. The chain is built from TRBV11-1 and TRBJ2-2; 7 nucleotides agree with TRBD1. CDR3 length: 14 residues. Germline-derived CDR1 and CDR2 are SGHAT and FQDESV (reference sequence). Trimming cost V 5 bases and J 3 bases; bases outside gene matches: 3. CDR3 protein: CASSQQGDTGELFF. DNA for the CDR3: TGTGCCAGCAGCCAGCAGGGGGACACCGGGGAGCTGTTTTTT.

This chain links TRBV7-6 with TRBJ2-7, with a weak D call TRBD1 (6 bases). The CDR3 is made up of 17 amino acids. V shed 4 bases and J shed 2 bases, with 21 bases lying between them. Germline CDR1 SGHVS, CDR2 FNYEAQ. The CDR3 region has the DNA TGTGCCAGCAGCTCCGCAGCCTCGACAGGTCCTACCTACGAGCAGTACTTC. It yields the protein CASSSAASTGPTYEQYF.

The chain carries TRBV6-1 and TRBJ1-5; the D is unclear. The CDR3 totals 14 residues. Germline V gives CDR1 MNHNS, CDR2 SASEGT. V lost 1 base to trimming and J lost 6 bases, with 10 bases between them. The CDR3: CASSEVGALQPQHF. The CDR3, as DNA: TGTGCCAGCAGTGAAGTTGGAGCCCTTCAGCCCCAGCATTTT.